These T cell receptor beta chains were read from a single sample in a study of brain metastases from non-small cell lung cancer. The data were produced by immunoSEQ multiplex PCR, yet TCRdb's version contains in-frame clones alone and is incomplete. The sample lists about 3,700 clones, roughly nine tenths occurring once. The material sequenced was primary lung tumor tissue. All receptors come from a donor aged 40 or older with non-small cell lung cancer. Each CDR3 is given without its conserved first and last residue. A D gene is named only where the DNA matches it firmly.

V,D,J,CDR3
TRBV7-2,.,TRBJ1-1,ASSWGAIGTEAF
TRBV19,TRBD1,TRBJ2-1,ASWGQANNEQF
TRBV6-1,TRBD1,TRBJ1-2,ASSEASRDRGYAYGYT
TRBV5-4,.,TRBJ2-3,ASSLRSQGDTQY
TRBV5-1,.,TRBJ1-2,ASSSGFPGGYT
TRBV6-5,TRBD1,TRBJ2-7,ASKQGGEQY
TRBV30,.,TRBJ1-5,AWSVRGSAWLGNQPQH
TRBV7-9,TRBD1,TRBJ1-1,ASSGPGQGVTEAF
TRBV7-9,TRBD1,TRBJ1-3,ASSSTGQGAHTIY
TRBV12-3/TRBV12-4,.,TRBJ1-1,ASSLWDKSEAF
TRBV5-1,.,TRBJ2-5,ASKVTGAQETQY
TRBV6-5,TRBD1,TRBJ1-2,ASSTGGIGYT
TRBV30,.,TRBJ1-6,AWSVGPGDSPLH
TRBV24-1,.,TRBJ2-4,ATRGSGGIQY
TRBV7-2,TRBD1,TRBJ1-3,ASSPGQERSGNTIY
TRBV9,TRBD1,TRBJ2-1,ASSLTDRGSDEQF
TRBV18,.,TRBJ1-2,ASSRGGADGYT
TRBV12-3/TRBV12-4,.,TRBJ2-7,ASSLGGNEQY
TRBV12-3/TRBV12-4,.,TRBJ1-1,ASTRLMNTEAF
TRBV5-1,TRBD2,TRBJ2-5,ASSLLAMSSETQY
TRBV11-1,TRBD1,TRBJ1-1,ASSPTGVAEAF
TRBV29-1,.,TRBJ1-1,SMRVGTEAF
TRBV3-1/TRBV3-2,TRBD1,TRBJ1-3,ASSPRDRVSGNTIY
TRBV9,TRBD1,TRBJ1-1,ASSGPGQGAGTEAF
TRBV21-1,.,TRBJ1-1,ASSKRGIEGTEAF
TRBV3-1/TRBV3-2,.,TRBJ1-2,ASSPEGLKNT
TRBV5-1,.,TRBJ1-2,ASSLVRPQGSGYT
TRBV6-2/TRBV6-3,.,TRBJ2-2,ASSQTIGELF
TRBV4-1,.,TRBJ2-7,ASSQGTLPYEQY
TRBV18,.,TRBJ1-1,ASSPEFNTEAF
TRBV3-1/TRBV3-2,.,TRBJ1-1,ASSRMQGGVAAEAF
TRBV6-5,.,TRBJ1-1,ASSEYWGERTEAF
TRBV10-2,.,TRBJ2-3,ASSGSTQY
TRBV11-3,.,TRBJ2-2,ASSPRAGTGELF
TRBV29-1,.,TRBJ2-1,SVEGGIRHYNEQF
TRBV5-1,.,TRBJ1-6,ASSFRGPGNSPLH
TRBV27,.,TRBJ1-5,ASSSSWAGQPQH
TRBV7-2,.,TRBJ1-1,ASSLERIREAF
TRBV18,.,TRBJ2-1,ASPRDTDNEQF
TRBV6-5,.,TRBJ1-3,ASSVSTTGNTIY
TRBV6-6,TRBD1,TRBJ1-1,ASSRGQGRTEAF
TRBV2,.,TRBJ1-1,ATKGDQATKAF
TRBV7-8,.,TRBJ2-1,ASSSELSNNEQF
TRBV30,.,TRBJ2-3,AWNGRFLTSDRQY
TRBV18,TRBD1,TRBJ1-3,ASSPLQFGQVTNTIY
TRBV27,.,TRBJ1-3,ASSLEGTRGNTIY
TRBV4-3,.,TRBJ2-5,ASSQLSAGRETQY
TRBV28,.,TRBJ2-7,ASSFNWGRATLQY
TRBV18,.,TRBJ1-4,AAKPGQGENEKLF
TRBV5-1,TRBD2,TRBJ2-5,ASRGTSGEAETQY
TRBV10-3,.,TRBJ1-1,AISESGGPVTEAF
TRBV2,.,TRBJ2-3,ASRVATSTDTQY
TRBV5-1,TRBD1,TRBJ1-1,ASSSDRVFVNTEAF
TRBV15,.,TRBJ2-1,ATSLNDEQF
TRBV6-5,.,TRBJ2-2,ATRPFTGELF
TRBV14,.,TRBJ1-1,ASSQDFGDTEAF
TRBV30,TRBD2,TRBJ2-3,AWSLRGGLGDTQY
TRBV7-9,TRBD1,TRBJ2-7,ASSLTFGTANSYEQY
TRBV9,.,TRBJ1-6,ASSADSLNSPLH